The clone carrying this TCR beta chain showed up many times. Its antigen is still unknown. The germline V gene has CDR1 SGHVS and CDR2 FQNEAQ. The CDR3 is 14 amino acids. Trimming took off 4 bases at V and 4 bases at J, with 14 bases between the two ends. These data are taken from a study of T cells in Graves' hyperthyroidism and ophthalmopathy. Whole-study findings and limits: Before onset, ophthalmopathy was predicted by the model a median approximately 6.5 months earlier.

What was amplified from RNA transcripts were TCR beta CDR3 regions. HTBI primers were used for first-round RT-PCR of the TCR CDR3. TCRdb reprocessed the multiplex PCR reads via MiXCR and lists one record per CDR3 protein. Of some 440,000 distinct CDR3 sequences in the sample, 15% to 17% were seen once. The TCR sequence derives from a woman aged 18-30 years with Graves' hyperthyroidism. The chain links TRBV7-8 to TRBJ2-7, with a tentative D call TRBD1 (7 bases). Sequencing was performed on blood. The CDR3 DNA follows: TGTGCCAGCAGCTCCCCTCAGGGGGGTTACGAGCAGTACTTC. Its translation: CASSSPQGGYEQYF.